This entry features one TCR beta chain sequence. The data were taken from a study of blood T cell repertoires in COVID-19. The Seattle patients joined while their infection was active and were tracked longitudinally afterward. Between the trimmed V and J ends, which lost 3 bases and 7 bases, there was a span of 12 bases. The CDR3 length is 13 residues. The germline V gene has CDR1 LNHDA and CDR2 SQIVND (reference sequence). In the source study's methods: Estimation of nucleated cell counts relied on the amplification of reference gene primers. Assay used: immunoSEQ multiplex PCR; TCRdb lists only in-frame clones, some missing. V, J and clone size are taken as reported in that table, and D and trimming were inferred from the DNA itself. The table includes about 250,000 clones, 86% detected once.

The chain employs TRBV19 and TRBJ1-2; weak D call: TRBD1 (5 bases). Material for sequencing was peripheral blood. The source is a woman at least 80 years old with COVID-19, enrolled during active disease. CDR3 amino acids: CASSIEGASGYTF. Here the CDR3 DNA reads TGTGCCAGTAGTATTGAAGGGGCGAGTGGCTACACCTTC.